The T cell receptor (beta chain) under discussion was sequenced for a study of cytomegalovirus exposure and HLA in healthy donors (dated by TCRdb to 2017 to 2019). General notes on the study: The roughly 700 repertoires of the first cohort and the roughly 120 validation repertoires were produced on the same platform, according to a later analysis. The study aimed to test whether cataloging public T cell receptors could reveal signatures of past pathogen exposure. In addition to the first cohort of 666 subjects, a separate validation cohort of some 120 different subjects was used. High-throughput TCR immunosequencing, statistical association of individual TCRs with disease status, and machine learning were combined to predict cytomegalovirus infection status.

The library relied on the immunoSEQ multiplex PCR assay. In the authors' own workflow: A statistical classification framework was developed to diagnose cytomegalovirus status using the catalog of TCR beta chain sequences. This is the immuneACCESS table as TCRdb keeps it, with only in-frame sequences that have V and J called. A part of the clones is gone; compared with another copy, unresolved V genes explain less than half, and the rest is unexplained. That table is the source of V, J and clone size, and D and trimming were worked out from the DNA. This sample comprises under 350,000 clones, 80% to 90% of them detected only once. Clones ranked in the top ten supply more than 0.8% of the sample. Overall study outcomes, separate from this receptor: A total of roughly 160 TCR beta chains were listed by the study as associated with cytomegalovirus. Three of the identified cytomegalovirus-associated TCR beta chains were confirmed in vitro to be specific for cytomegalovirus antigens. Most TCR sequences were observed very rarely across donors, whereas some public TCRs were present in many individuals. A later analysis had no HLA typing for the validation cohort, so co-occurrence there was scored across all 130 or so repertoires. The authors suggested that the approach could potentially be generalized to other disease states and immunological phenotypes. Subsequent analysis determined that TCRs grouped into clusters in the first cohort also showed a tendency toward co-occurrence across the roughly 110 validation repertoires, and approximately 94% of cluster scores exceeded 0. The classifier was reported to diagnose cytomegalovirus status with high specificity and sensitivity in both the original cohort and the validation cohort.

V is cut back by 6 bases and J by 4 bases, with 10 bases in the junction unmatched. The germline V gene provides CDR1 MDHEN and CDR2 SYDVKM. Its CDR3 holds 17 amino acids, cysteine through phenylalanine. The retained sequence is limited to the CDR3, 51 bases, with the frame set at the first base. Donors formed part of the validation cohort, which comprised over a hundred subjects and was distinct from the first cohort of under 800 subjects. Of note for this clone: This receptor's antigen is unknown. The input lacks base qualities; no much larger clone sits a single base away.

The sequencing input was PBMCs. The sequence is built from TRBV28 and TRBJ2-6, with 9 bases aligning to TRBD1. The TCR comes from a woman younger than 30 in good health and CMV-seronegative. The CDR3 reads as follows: CASREDRGVLGANVLTF. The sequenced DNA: TGTGCCAGCAGAGAGGACAGGGGCGTTTTAGGGGCCAACGTCCTGACTTTC.